This T cell receptor beta chain was profiled in a study of early T cells in non-severe SARS-CoV-2 infection. Study details: Bulk RNA taken from unsorted whole blood was sequenced, leaving chains unpaired. Whole-study findings and limits: VDJdb matching, biased toward anti-spike CD8 responses, missed private and CD4 specificities.

Each single cDNA molecule received a unique molecular identifier. TCRdb processed the 5' RACE reads anew with MiXCR; each CDR3 protein has one entry. The sample shows roughly 40,000 distinct CDR3 sequences, less than 7% of them seen only once. Many counts were recorded for this clonotype. The antigen is unknown. The CDR3 length is 14 residues. Deletions cut 3 bases from V and 3 bases from J, with 12 bases between. Germline V gene sequence: CDR1 WSHSY, CDR2 SAAADI. Sequences were obtained from whole blood. This chain uses TRBV10-2 with TRBJ2-7; D is unresolved. The origin of this receptor is an adult who was a healthcare worker with PCR-confirmed SARS-CoV-2 infection or an uninfected control (not recorded which). The CDR3 spells CASSEIDRIYEQYF. The CDR3 bases are TGCGCCAGCAGTGAAATAGACCGGATCTACGAGCAGTACTTC.